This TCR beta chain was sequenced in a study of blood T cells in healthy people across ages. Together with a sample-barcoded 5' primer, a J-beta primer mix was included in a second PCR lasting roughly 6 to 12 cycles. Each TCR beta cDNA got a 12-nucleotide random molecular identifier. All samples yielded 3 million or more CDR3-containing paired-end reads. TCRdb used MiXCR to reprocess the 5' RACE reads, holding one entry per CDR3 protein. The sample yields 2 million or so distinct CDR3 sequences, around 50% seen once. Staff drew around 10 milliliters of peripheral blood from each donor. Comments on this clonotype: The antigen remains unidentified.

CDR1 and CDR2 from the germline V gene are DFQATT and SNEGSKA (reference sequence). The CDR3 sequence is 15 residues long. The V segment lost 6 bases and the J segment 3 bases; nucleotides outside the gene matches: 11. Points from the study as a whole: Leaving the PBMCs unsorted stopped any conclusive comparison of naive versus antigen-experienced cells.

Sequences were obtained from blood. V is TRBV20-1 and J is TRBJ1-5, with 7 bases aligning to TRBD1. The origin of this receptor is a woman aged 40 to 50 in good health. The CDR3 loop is CSAIPGGQTNQPQHF. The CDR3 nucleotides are TGCAGTGCAATCCCTGGGGGACAGACCAATCAGCCCCAGCATTTT.